This T cell receptor beta chain was profiled in a study of T cells in localized non-small cell lung cancer. About this clone: The antigen remains undetermined.

Profiling relied on immunoSEQ multiplex PCR, and the TCRdb table lists in-frame clones only, not all of them. This sample has 52,000 or so clones, with over 80% found just once. Losses at the gene ends were 4 bases for V and 7 bases for J; bases not matched to a gene: 15. The CDR3 has 18 residues. Germline V gene sequence: CDR1 SGHAT, CDR2 FQNNGV. Study-level findings and limits: Researchers found a median approximately 53 of the top 100 tumor clones in adjacent lung. Because only a single region of the tumor was sequenced, heterogeneity remains possible.

The source is a man aged 40 to 69 with stage III lung adenocarcinoma. This chain connects TRBV11-2 to TRBJ2-2, with TRBD2 identical over 10 bases. The source material was peripheral blood mononuclear cells, sampled before any cancer treatment. In DNA, the CDR3 is TGTGCCAGCAGCTCAGCCCAACTAGCGGGACCCCCCATCGGGGAGCTGTTTTTT. Translating it yields CASSSAQLAGPPIGELFF.